This paragraph reports one T cell receptor (beta chain). Profiled with immunoSEQ multiplex PCR; TCRdb holds only in-frame clones, not every one. The data hold fewer than 70,000 clones, with about 65% observed a single time. The ends were cut back, 6 bases at V and 1 base at J, with 15 bases in the middle. The germline gives CDR1 MDHEN, CDR2 SYDVKM. The CDR3 has 15 residues. The data are from a study of cytotoxic CD8 clonotypes in ibrutinib-treated CLL. The source material was PBMCs, sampled after 12 months of ibrutinib treatment. The source of this sequence is a human donor with chronic lymphocytic leukemia. J is TRBJ2-5 and V is TRBV28; D possibly uses TRBD1 or TRBD2 (5 bases each). In DNA form, the CDR3 reads TGTGCCAGCAGCTTTAGTGGGGGTTTCCAAGAGACCCAGTACTTC. Its protein product is CASSFSGGFQETQYF.